This T cell receptor (beta chain) was recorded in a study of cytomegalovirus exposure and HLA in healthy donors. Whole-study context: An earlier analysis found roughly 100 million unique TCR beta sequences from 200 million or so T cells.

The PCR had 60 Vbeta and 13 Jbeta primers. As processed by the authors: About 88 million unique TCR beta chains, 10 million to 13 million of them shared, were counted by a later analysis. Assay: immunoSEQ multiplex PCR; the TCRdb copy retains only in-frame clones and omits some. That table gives V, J and clone size, and the DNA gave D and trimming. The table lists about 170,000 clones, 65% to 85% of them singletons. This clone was seen just once. The antigen is not known. An end of the junction does not agree with germline; a read error may underlie this. This CDR3 is 17 amino acids long. Germline V gene data show CDR1 as LGHNA and CDR2 as YNFKEQ. Study outcomes and limitations: Versus the approximately 700-donor mean, an Asian-associated ancestry cluster reportedly showed fewer N-insertions in a later analysis.

J is TRBJ2-3 and V is TRBV4-2; D may be TRBD2 (5 bases). The source material was PBMCs. The receptor was isolated from a woman aged 18-29 years in good health and CMV-seronegative. The CDR3: CAGSQDLATISTDTQYF. The CDR3, as DNA: TGTGCCGGCAGCCAAGATCTGGCGACTATAAGCACAGATACGCAGTATTTT.